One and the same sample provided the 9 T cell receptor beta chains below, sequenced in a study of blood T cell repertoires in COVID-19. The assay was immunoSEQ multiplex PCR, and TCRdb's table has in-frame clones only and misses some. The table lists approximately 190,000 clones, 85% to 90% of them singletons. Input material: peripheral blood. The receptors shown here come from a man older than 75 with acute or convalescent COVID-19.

The CDR3 region has the DNA TGTGCCAGCAGCAGAGTGCGTTTCGAACAGTTCTTC. Protein sequence: CASSRVRFEQFF. This rearrangement joins TRBV3-1 (or the pseudogene TRBV3-2) to TRBJ2-1; D is uncertain. This CDR3 contains 12 residues. Germline-derived CDR1 and CDR2 are LGHDT and YNNKEL (reference sequence). V was trimmed by 5 bases and J by 13 bases, leaving 15 bases between them.

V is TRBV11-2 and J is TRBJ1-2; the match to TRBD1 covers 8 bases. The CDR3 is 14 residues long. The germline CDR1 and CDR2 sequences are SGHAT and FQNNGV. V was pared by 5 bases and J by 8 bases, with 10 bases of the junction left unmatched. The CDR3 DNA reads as TGTGCCAGCAGCCCAGGGGGCGCCATCCCCGGCTACACCTTC. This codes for CASSPGGAIPGYTF.

CDR3 sequence: CASSIKSGTLGNQPQHF. The CDR3 coding sequence is TGTGCCAGCAGTATAAAATCCGGGACACTAGGGAATCAGCCCCAGCATTTT. The chain joins TRBV9 to TRBJ1-5; D perhaps matches TRBD1 (6 bases). V lost 5 bases to trimming and J lost 4 bases, with 22 bases between them. The CDR3 runs 17 residues. Germline CDR1 and CDR2: SGDLS and YYNGEE.

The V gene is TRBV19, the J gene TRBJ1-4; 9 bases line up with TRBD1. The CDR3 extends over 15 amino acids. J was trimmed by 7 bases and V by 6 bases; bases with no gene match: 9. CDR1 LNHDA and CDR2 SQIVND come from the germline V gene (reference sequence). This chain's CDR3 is CASRTPGTGREKLFF. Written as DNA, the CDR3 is TGTGCCAGTAGGACCCCCGGGACAGGGCGTGAAAAACTGTTTTTT. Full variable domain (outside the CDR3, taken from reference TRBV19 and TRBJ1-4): DGGITQSPKYLFRKEGQNVTLSCEQNLNHDAMYWYRQDPGQGLRLIYYSQIVNDFQKGDIAEGYSVSREKKESFPLTVTSAQKNPTAFYLCASRTPGTGREKLFFGSGTQLSVL.

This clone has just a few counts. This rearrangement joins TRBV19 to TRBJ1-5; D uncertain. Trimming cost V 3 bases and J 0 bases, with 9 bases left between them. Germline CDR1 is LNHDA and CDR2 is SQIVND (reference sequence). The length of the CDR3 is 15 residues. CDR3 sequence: CASSILRDSNQPQHF. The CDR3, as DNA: TGTGCCAGTAGTATTTTACGGGATAGCAATCAGCCCCAGCATTTT.

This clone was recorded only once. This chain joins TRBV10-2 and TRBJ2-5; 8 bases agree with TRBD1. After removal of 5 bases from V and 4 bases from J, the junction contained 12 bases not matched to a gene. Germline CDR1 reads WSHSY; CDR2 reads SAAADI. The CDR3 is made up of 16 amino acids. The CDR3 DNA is TGCGCCAGCAGTTTCCCAACTACAGGGGGAGGAGAGACCCAGTACTTC. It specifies CASSFPTTGGGETQYF.

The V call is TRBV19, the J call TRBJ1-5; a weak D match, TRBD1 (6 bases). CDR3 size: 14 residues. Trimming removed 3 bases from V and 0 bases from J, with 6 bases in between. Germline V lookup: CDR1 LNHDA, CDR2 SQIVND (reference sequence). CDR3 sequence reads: CASSMTGSNQPQHF. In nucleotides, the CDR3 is TGTGCCAGTAGTATGACAGGTAGCAATCAGCCCCAGCATTTT.

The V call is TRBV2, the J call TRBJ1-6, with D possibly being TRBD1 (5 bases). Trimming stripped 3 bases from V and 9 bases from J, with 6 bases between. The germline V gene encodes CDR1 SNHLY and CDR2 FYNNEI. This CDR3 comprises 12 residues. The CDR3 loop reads CASSEGLSPLHF. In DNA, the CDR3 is TGTGCCAGCAGTGAGGGGCTTTCACCCCTCCACTTT.

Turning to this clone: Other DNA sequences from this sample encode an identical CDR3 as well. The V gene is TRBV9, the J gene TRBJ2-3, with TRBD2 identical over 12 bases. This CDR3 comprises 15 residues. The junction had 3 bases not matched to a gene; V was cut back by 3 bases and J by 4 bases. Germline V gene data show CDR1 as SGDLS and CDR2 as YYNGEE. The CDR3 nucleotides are TGTGCCAGCAGCGCCGGACTAGCGGGACCAGATACGCAGTATTTT. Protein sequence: CASSAGLAGPDTQYF.